The text below deals with one T cell receptor beta chain. The CDR3 is 15 residues long. Germline values: CDR1 SEHNR, CDR2 FQNEAQ (reference sequence). V dropped 5 bases and J dropped 6 bases, with 20 bases sitting between them. What was amplified from RNA transcripts were TCR beta CDR3 regions. When the TCR CDR3 underwent first-round RT-PCR, the HTBI primer set was used. TCRdb recomputed calls from the multiplex PCR reads with MiXCR, one row per CDR3 protein. The sample has around 600,000 distinct CDR3 sequences, over 40% seen once. Diagnosing involved the use of clinical symptoms, serum thyroxine and TRAb, thyroid ultrasound and orbital computed tomography. The record originates from a study of T cells in Graves' hyperthyroidism and ophthalmopathy.

V is TRBV7-9 and J is TRBJ2-7, with D tentatively TRBD1 (9 bases). This sequence originates from an adult man with Graves' disease, either hyperthyroidism or ophthalmopathy (not recorded which). The sample consisted of peripheral blood or thyroid tissue (not recorded which). The CDR3 spells CASSISGTGRSEQYF. The CDR3, as DNA: TGTGCCAGCAGCATTAGCGGGACAGGGCGAAGCGAGCAGTACTTC. The full variable domain, rest sourced from reference TRBV7-9 and TRBJ2-7, is DTGVSQNPRHKITKRGQNVTFRCDPISEHNRLYWYRQTLGQGPEFLTYFQNEAQLEKSRLLSDRFSAERPKGSFSTLEIQRTEQGDSAMYLCASSISGTGRSEQYFGPGTRLTVT.